This T cell receptor (beta chain) was captured in a study of graft-versus-host responses after intestinal transplantation. About the research overall: As for transplant type, recipients had multivisceral, liver-intestinal, or isolated intestinal grafts.

The length of the CDR3 is 15 residues. The germline gives CDR1 MNHEY, CDR2 SVGAGI. Trimming shortened V by 4 bases and J by 3 bases, and 12 bases separated the two germline ends. Remarks on this clone: Its target is unknown.

The study's findings and limits: The recipient marrow held GvH clones, and some of them showed up first in ileum or blood.

Measured with immunoSEQ multiplex PCR; TCRdb has only the in-frame clones, and not every one. Counted here are about 78,000 clones, 90% occurring once; the ten biggest clones make up about 4%. The sequence was obtained from a human donor who was the organ donor for an intestinal transplant. The sample was unstimulated CD8+ T cells sorted from spleen or lymph node cells, taken before transplant. The chain couples TRBV6-5 to TRBJ2-2; no clear D. The CDR3 spells CASSFGPSDTGELFF. CDR3 DNA: TGTGCCAGCAGTTTTGGCCCCTCCGACACCGGGGAGCTGTTTTTT.